This T cell receptor beta chain was obtained from a study of persistence of HIV-infected CD4 T cells (dated by TCRdb to about 2020). About the full investigation: The median time participants had been on suppressive ART was about 8 years. Anti-CD3/anti-CD28 stimulation activated a higher proportion of cells, with a lower memory fraction, than antigen stimulation. Peripheral blood samples of up to roughly 200 mL were obtained at multiple time points, with the exception of a couple of participants, for whom leukapheresis was performed at a single time point. The TCR cluster analysis across participants included roughly eight participants for CMV and six or seven participants for Gag. Proviral sequencing was used to assess clonality among infected cells, whereas TCRbeta sequencing gauged the clonality of all cells within each sorted population. CMV- and HIV-1 Gag-responding CD4+ T cells were isolated from ART-treated individuals so that antigen-driven clonal expansion of HIV-1-infected cells could be examined.

The immunoSEQ hsTCRB assay version 4, run in survey mode, was used to sequence TCRbeta repertoires from genomic DNA. For TCRbeta sequencing, genomic DNA was diluted to approximately 9.6 ng/uL, and up to roughly 1 ug was used per sample. In the source study's methods: Analysis of the TCRbeta data was done in ImmunoSeq Analyzer 3.0, and diversity was computed on productive nucleotide rearrangements. Using the Immunarch R package, lower-bound TCR diversity was estimated with the improved Chao index and clonality was estimated with the Gini coefficient. Different nucleotide rearrangements encoding the same CDR3beta amino acid sequence were treated as distinct clonotypes. Differential abundance analysis found TCRbeta sequences that were significantly enriched in antigen-responding cells compared with anti-CD3/anti-CD28-activated cells. GLIPH2 clustered TCRs by predicted peptide-MHC specificity, both within individual participants and across merged participant data sets. TCRdb obtained this table from immuneACCESS and retained in-frame rearrangements with V and J assigned. These tables miss some clones; where compared with another copy, unresolved V genes account for less than half of the shortfall, and the remainder is unexplained. V and J calls plus clone size are reproduced from that table; the DNA served to infer D and trimming. For this sample there are 35,000 to 50,000 clones; 80% to 95% appear just once. The ten largest make up about 2% of the sample.

The treatment or condition label corresponds to: suppressive antiretroviral therapy. Cells were stimulated with anti-CD3/anti-CD28 magnetic beads as a nonspecific positive control representing the CD4+ T cell repertoire. Sorting of responding CD4+ T cells was based on upregulation of both CD40 ligand and CD69. Participants were HIV-1-infected adults who started suppressive ART during chronic infection. Plasma HIV-1 RNA had been undetectable (below 50 copies/mL) in participants for at least 4 years. To be included, a participant needed positive CMV serology and a CD4+ T cell count above 400 cells/uL. Before stimulation, PBMCs were isolated using density centrifugation and depleted of CD8+ T cells. For around 18 hours, CD8-depleted PBMCs were stimulated with anti-CD28/CD49d costimulation, a CD40-blocking antibody, and enfuvirtide, which was added to prevent new infections. Cells were sorted on a Beckman Coulter MoFlo Legacy or XDP sorter, with propidium iodide excluding dead cells. For samples with more than one million cells, genomic DNA was extracted with the QIAamp DNA Mini Kit, and for all other samples the Quick-DNA Microprep Kit was used.

The germline V gene provides CDR1 SGHRS and CDR2 YFSETQ. Taken from cysteine to phenylalanine, the CDR3 has 16 residues. The DNA shown is the 48-base CDR3, in frame from base 1. Deletion took 0 bases off V and 2 bases off J, with a span of 14 bases between the germline ends. For this clone: The antigen this receptor binds is unknown. Per-base qualities were not stored, and no clone one base away is much larger.

Points the paper makes about the study in general: A correlation was observed between TCR oligoclonality and proviral oligoclonality within the same sorted populations. Bulk TCR analyses could not be limited to the rare CMV-responding cells that actually contained HIV-1 proviruses. Few individuals were included in the study, and only a limited range of antigens was tested. Degenerate expanded CDR3beta sequences were enriched in antigen-responding cells, suggesting convergent selection of CD4+ responses to CMV and Gag. Significantly lower TCRbeta richness was observed in CMV- and Gag-responding cells than in anti-CD3/anti-CD28-responding cells, and higher oligoclonality was observed in CMV-responding cells than in CD3/CD28-stimulated and Gag-responding cells.

The sample here was CD4+ T cells sorted from PBMCs after roughly 18-hour stimulation, taken from a patient who received antiretroviral therapy. The sample's cell subset or site label, decoded: CD40L+CD69+ CD4 T cells responding to anti-CD3/anti-CD28 beads, representing the overall repertoire. This TCR derives from an adult man with HIV who was CMV-seropositive. Recombination linked TRBV5-1 to TRBJ1-2; matching of 5 bases hints at TRBD1 as the D gene. This receptor carries the CDR3 CASSLGQGGSNYGYTF. The bases are TGCGCCAGCAGCTTGGGGCAGGGTGGGTCCAACTATGGCTACACCTTC. With all but the CDR3 taken from the reference TRBV5-1 and TRBJ1-2 genes, the full variable domain is: KAGVTQTPRYLIKTRGQQVTLSCSPISGHRSVSWYQQTPGQGLQFLFEYFSETQRNKGNFPGRFSGRQFSNSRSEMNVSTLELGDSALYLCASSLGQGGSNYGYTFGSGTRLTVV.